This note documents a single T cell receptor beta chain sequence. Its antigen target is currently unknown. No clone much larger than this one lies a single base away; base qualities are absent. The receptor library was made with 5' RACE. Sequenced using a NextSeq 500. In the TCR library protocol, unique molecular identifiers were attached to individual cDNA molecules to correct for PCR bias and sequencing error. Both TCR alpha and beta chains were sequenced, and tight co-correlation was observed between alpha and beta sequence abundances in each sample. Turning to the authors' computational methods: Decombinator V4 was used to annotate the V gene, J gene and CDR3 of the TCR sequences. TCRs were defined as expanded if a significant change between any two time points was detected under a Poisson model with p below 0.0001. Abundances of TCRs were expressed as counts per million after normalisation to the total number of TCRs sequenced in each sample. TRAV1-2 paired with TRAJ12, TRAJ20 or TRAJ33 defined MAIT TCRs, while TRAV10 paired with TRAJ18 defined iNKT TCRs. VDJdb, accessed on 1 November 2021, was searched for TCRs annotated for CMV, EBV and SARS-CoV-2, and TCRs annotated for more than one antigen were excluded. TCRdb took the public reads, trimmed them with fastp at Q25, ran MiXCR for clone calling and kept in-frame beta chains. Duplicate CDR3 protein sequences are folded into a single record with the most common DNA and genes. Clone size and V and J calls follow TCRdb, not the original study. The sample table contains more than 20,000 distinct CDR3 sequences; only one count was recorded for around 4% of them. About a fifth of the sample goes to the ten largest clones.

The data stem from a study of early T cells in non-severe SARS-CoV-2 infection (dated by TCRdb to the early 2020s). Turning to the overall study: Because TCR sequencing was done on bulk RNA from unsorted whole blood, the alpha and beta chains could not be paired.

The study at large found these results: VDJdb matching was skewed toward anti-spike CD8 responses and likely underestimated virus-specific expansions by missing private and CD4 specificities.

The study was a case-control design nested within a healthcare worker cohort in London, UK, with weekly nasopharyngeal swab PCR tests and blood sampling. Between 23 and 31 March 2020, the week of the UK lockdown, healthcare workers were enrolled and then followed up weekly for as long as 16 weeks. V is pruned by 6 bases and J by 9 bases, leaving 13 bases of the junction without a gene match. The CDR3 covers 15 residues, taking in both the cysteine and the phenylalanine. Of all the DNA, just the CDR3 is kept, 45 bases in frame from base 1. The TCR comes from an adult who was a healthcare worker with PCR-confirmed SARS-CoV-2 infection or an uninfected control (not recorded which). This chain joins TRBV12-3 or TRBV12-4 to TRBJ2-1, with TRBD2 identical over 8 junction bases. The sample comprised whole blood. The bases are TGTGCCAGCAGAGCGGGGACTAGTGGGCTTCCTGAGCAGTTCTTC. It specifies CASRAGTSGLPEQFF.